This T cell receptor (beta chain) was recorded in a study of blood T cell repertoires in COVID-19. V gave up 1 base and J gave up 4 bases, with 11 bases separating them. The CDR3 totals 14 residues. Germline values: CDR1 LGHDT, CDR2 YNNKEL (reference sequence). Data came from immunoSEQ multiplex PCR; TCRdb stores just in-frame clones and leaves some out. The sample carries 310,000 or so clones, 87% recorded once. This clone was observed many times. The sequence was collected from a woman aged 35 to 49 who had recovered from COVID-19. The chain has TRBV3-1 (or the pseudogene TRBV3-2) and TRBJ2-7; TRBD1 might be the D (6 bases). Material: PBMCs or T cells enriched from blood (not recorded which). The chain's CDR3 is CASSQATGRYEQYF. For the CDR3, the DNA is TGTGCCAGCAGCCAAGCCACAGGGAGATACGAGCAGTACTTC.